This T cell receptor (beta chain) derives from a study of control samples from healthy donors and cancer patients. Looked up from germline, CDR1 is SEHNR and CDR2 is FQNEAQ (reference sequence). The length of the CDR3 is 14 residues. V lost 5 bases, J lost 2 bases, and 11 bases lay in between. TCRdb's copy holds only in-frame clones and misses some; the assay was immunoSEQ multiplex PCR. In the table there are 120,000 to 150,000 clones, around 90% of which are singletons. V is TRBV7-9 and J is TRBJ2-3, with D unresolved. Sequencing was carried out using blood. This clonotype was sampled from a man aged 25-45 years in good health. CDR3 DNA sequence: TGTGCCAGCAGCCCCGAGATCTTCACAGATACGCAGTATTTT. The encoded protein is CASSPEIFTDTQYF.